The source of this T cell receptor (beta chain) is a study of blood T cells in healthy people across ages. At least 6 million PBMCs were isolated per sample. Next came a second PCR, run for roughly 6 to 11 cycles, which used a sample-barcoded 5' primer along with a J-beta primer mix. Paired-end reads containing CDR3 totaled no fewer than 3 million for each sample. TCRdb fed the 5' RACE reads into MiXCR, producing one record per CDR3 protein. The repertoire consists of 1.5 million or so distinct CDR3 sequences, with about 43% occurring once and the leading ten covering approximately 7.9%. The CDR3 contains 13 residues. The V gene's germline CDR1 is SGHAT and CDR2 FQNNGV. In the case of this clonotype: The junction does not match germline at one end; this may be a read error.

This clonotype originated in a woman between 18 and 29 years old in good health. This chain uses TRBV11-2 with TRBJ2-5; D not certain. Material: blood. The CDR3 DNA reads TGTGCCGGCAGCCCCGGTCCCCAAGAGACCCAGTACTTC. The encoded protein is CAGSPGPQETQYF. Full variable domain (missing parts from reference TRBV11-2 and TRBJ2-5): EAGVAQSPRYKIIEKRQSVAFWCNPISGHATLYWYQQILGQGPKLLIQFQNNGVVDDSQLPKDRFSAERLKGVDSTLKIQPAKLEDSAVYLCAGSPGPQETQYFGPGTRLLVL.